The present entry profiles one T cell receptor (beta chain) with its context. The method was immunoSEQ multiplex PCR; TCRdb's version includes in-frame clones alone and lacks a portion of them. The sample holds about 76,000 clones; 70% to 90% are singletons and the top ten take approximately 0.65%. The source of the sample is a study of OX40 agonist ivuxolimab in advanced cancers. Study-wide context: Dose-escalation subjects each had hepatocellular carcinoma, melanoma, renal cell or head and neck cancer.

The V and J ends lost 7 bases and 6 bases respectively, with 17 bases between them. Germline V gene sequence: CDR1 SGHRS, CDR2 YFSETQ. CDR3 length: 14 amino acids. V is TRBV5-1 and J is TRBJ1-3, with a weak D call TRBD1 (5 bases). The source material was CD4+ or CD8+ T cells sorted from blood, sampled in a trial of the OX40 agonist ivuxolimab. This sequence originates from an adult with an advanced solid tumor such as melanoma, head and neck, liver or kidney cancer. The CDR3 spells CASSMVAGTNTIYF. In DNA form, the CDR3 reads TGCGCCAGCTCCATGGTGGCAGGGACAAACACCATATATTTT.